Below, one T cell receptor (beta chain) is given with its context. V shed 3 bases and J shed 0 bases, with 17 bases lying between them. Germline lookup yields CDR1 LNHDA and CDR2 SQIVND (reference sequence). The CDR3 covers 18 residues. This entry comes from a study of blood T cell repertoires in COVID-19. Cohort assignment relied on participant-reported clinical history. Per the authors' pipeline: Amplification from reference gene primers served as the basis for estimated nucleated cell counts. Assay: immunoSEQ multiplex PCR; the TCRdb copy retains only in-frame clones and omits some. That table is the source of V, J and clone size, and D and trimming were worked out from the DNA. The sample includes about 240,000 clones, around 88% of them seen just once.

The rearrangement joins TRBV19 to TRBJ2-2; the D gene is possibly TRBD1 (5 bases). This clonotype was sampled from a man aged 35 to 55 who had recovered from COVID-19. Sample: PBMCs or T cells enriched from blood (not recorded which). The chain's CDR3 is CASSIYIRQIANTGELFF. The DNA for the CDR3 is TGTGCCAGTAGTATCTACATCAGACAGATCGCGAACACCGGGGAGCTGTTTTTT. The complete variable domain, with remaining parts taken from reference TRBV19 and TRBJ2-2, reads DGGITQSPKYLFRKEGQNVTLSCEQNLNHDAMYWYRQDPGQGLRLIYYSQIVNDFQKGDIAEGYSVSREKKESFPLTVTSAQKNPTAFYLCASSIYIRQIANTGELFFGEGSRLTVL.